The sequence of this T cell receptor (beta chain) was determined in a study of shared clonotypes between healthy human individuals. Measured with immunoSEQ multiplex PCR; TCRdb has only the in-frame clones, and not every one. The sample has some 2,400,000 clones, around 95% seen once. The germline CDR1 and CDR2 sequences are MGHRA and YSYEKL. Trimming shortened V by 1 base and J by 0 bases, and 7 bases separated the two germline ends. CDR3 length: 15 amino acids. The chain uses TRBV4-1 and TRBJ2-1; D unclear. The TCR comes from a man aged 18 to 29 in good health. Sequencing input: naive CD4+ T cells sorted from blood. Subset specified: CD45RA+ positively selected. This CDR3 is CASSQVGDSYNEQFF. The CDR3 DNA follows: TGCGCCAGCAGCCAAGTGGGCGACTCCTACAATGAGCAGTTCTTC.